The source of this T cell receptor beta chain is a study of blood T cell repertoires in COVID-19. About the study: COVID-19 samples, acute and convalescent, were from the United States, Italy and Spain.

Clones were sequenced by immunoSEQ multiplex PCR, and TCRdb holds only the in-frame ones, with some missing. The sample consists of about 240,000 clones, around 86% of them appearing once. V was pared by 0 bases and J by 10 bases, with 15 bases between. Per germline, CDR1 MNHEY and CDR2 SVGAGI. The CDR3 runs to 15 residues. The sequencing input was peripheral blood. The sequence was collected from a man older than 75 with acute or convalescent COVID-19. This chain uses TRBV6-5 with TRBJ1-4; possible D gene TRBD1, 5 bases. Written as DNA, the CDR3 is TGTGCCAGCAGTTACTCGAACCGGCATCAGGGAAAACTGTTTTTT. It translates to CASSYSNRHQGKLFF.